This T cell receptor (beta chain) came from a study of blood T cells in healthy people across ages. The use of a sample-barcoded 5' primer and a J-beta primer mix characterized a second PCR of about 7 to 12 cycles. A single record per CDR3 protein comes from TCRdb applying MiXCR to the 5' RACE reads. The sample lists 650,000 or so distinct CDR3 sequences, 52% seen once, with approximately 13% in the top ten. The sample holds many counts of this clonotype. V dropped 5 bases and J dropped 10; count of bases not matched to a gene: 20. The CDR3 is 17 amino acids. Per the germline V gene, CDR1 is SEHNR and CDR2 is FQNEAQ (reference sequence).

This clonotype was obtained from a woman over 75 in good health. V usage is TRBV7-9 and J usage is TRBJ1-2, with 9 bases matching TRBD1. Sequenced material: blood. The CDR3 nucleotides are TGTGCCAGCAGCAGAGCGAAAGTAGGGACAGGGTTTTTTCTCTACACCTTC. Translation gives CASSRAKVGTGFFLYTF.